In its sample, the clone carrying this T cell receptor (beta chain) was seen many times. The antigen is not known. The TCR library protocol attached unique molecular identifiers to the individual cDNA molecules. TCRdb ran MiXCR on the 5' RACE reads and lists one entry per CDR3 protein. The data hold some 50,000 distinct CDR3 sequences, with 10% observed a single time. The data derive from a study of early T cells in non-severe SARS-CoV-2 infection. About the study: The authors sequenced bulk RNA from unsorted whole blood, leaving chains unpaired. Study observations and caveats: There was a bias toward anti-spike CD8 responses in VDJdb matching, which missed private and CD4 specificities.

Germline V gives CDR1 LGHDT, CDR2 YNNKEL (reference sequence). CDR3 length: 13 amino acids. With 0 bases removed from V and 5 bases from J, the gap between germline ends came to 7 bases. The V gene is TRBV3-1, the J gene TRBJ1-1; D may be TRBD1 (5 bases). This TCR was sampled from an adult who was a healthcare worker with PCR-confirmed SARS-CoV-2 infection or an uninfected control (not recorded which). Material: whole blood. The CDR3, as DNA: TGTGCCAGCAGCCAAGAAGGACAAACTGAAGCTTTCTTT. This encodes CASSQEGQTEAFF.